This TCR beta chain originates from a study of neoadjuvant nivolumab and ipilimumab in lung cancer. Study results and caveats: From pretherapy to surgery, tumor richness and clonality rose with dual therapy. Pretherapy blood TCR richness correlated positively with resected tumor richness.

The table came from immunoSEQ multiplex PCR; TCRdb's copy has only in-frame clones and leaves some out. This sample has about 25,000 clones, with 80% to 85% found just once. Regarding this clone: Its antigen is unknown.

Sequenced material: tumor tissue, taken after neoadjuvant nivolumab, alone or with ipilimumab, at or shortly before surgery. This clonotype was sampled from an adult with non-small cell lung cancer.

As DNA, the CDR3 is TGTGCCAGCAGTTACTCCGGGAGTTACAATGAGCAGTTCTTC. Its translation is CASSYSGSYNEQFF. The chain employs TRBV6-5 and TRBJ2-1, with a possible D match to TRBD2 (6 bases). Germline assignment: CDR1 MNHEY and CDR2 SVGAGI. The CDR3 has 14 residues. Trimming removed 0 bases from V and 4 bases from J, with 7 bases in between.